Listed below are T cell receptor beta chains from one sample, sequenced in a study of early T cells in non-severe SARS-CoV-2 infection. TCRdb reanalysed the 5' RACE reads using MiXCR and keeps one entry per CDR3 protein. The repertoire holds roughly 40,000 distinct CDR3 sequences, with more than 10% as singletons. Sequencing used whole blood. These receptors originate from an adult who was a healthcare worker with PCR-confirmed SARS-CoV-2 infection or an uninfected control (not recorded which). Each CDR3 is given with its conserved first and last residue. The D gene is left open where the match is weak. Only some rows state a clone size, as once, few, many or a class for expanded clones.

TRBJ1-2 few . TRBV10-2 TGCGCCAGCAGTGGCCCGCCAGGGGTGCACGGCTACACCTTC CASSGPPGVHGYTF
TRBJ1-1 few . TRBV2 TGTGCCAGCAGTGATGGTGCGCGTGATGAAGCTTTCTTT CASSDGARDEAFF
TRBJ1-5 . . TRBV4-2 TGTGCCAGCAGCCAAGGGGGGCAGGATAATCAGCCCCAGCATTTT CASSQGGQDNQPQHF
TRBJ2-7 many TRBD2 TRBV28 TGTGCGACATTAGCGGGAGGGCCTGGCGAGCAGTACTTC CATLAGGPGEQYF
TRBJ2-1 . . TRBV20-1 TGCAGTGCTAGGCCCCCAGAAAGGCTCTCCTACAATGAGCAGTTCTTC CSARPPERLSYNEQFF
TRBJ2-7 many TRBD2 TRBV7-8 TGTGCCAGCAGAAAGCGGGGGCCCTACGAGCAGTACTTC CASRKRGPYEQYF
TRBJ2-7 many . TRBV9 TGTGCCAGCAGCCTTACAGGGAGGAACGAGCAGTACTTC CASSLTGRNEQYF
TRBJ2-7 many TRBD1 TRBV28 TGTGCCAGCAGTGATCCCTACAGGGGTGCAATCAACTACGAGCAGTACTTC CASSDPYRGAINYEQYF
TRBJ2-7 . . TRBV28 TGTGCCAGCAGTTTCGCAGCGTCCTACGAGCAGTACTTC CASSFAASYEQYF
TRBJ2-7 . . TRBV24-1 TGTGCCACCCGGGGGTGGGACGGAACTGACTACGAGCAGTACTTC CATRGWDGTDYEQYF
TRBJ2-2 . . TRBV4-2 TGTGCCAGCAGCCCTTCCCGCCGGGAGGAGCTGTTTTTT CASSPSRREELFF
TRBJ2-2 many TRBD2 TRBV10-2 TGCGCCAGCAGTAGGCTAGCGGGAGCGCCCGGGGAGCTGTTTTTT CASSRLAGAPGELFF
TRBJ2-7 many . TRBV13 TGTGCCAGCAGCAAAGGGGGGACTTCCACCTACGAGCAGTACTTC CASSKGGTSTYEQYF
TRBJ1-1 many TRBD1 TRBV14 TGTGCCAGCAGCCAAGTCCCGTACAGGGGGCAGAACACTGAAGCTTTCTTT CASSQVPYRGQNTEAFF
TRBJ2-7 . TRBD2 TRBV4-3 TGCGCCAGCAGCCAAGATACGGGAGGGAGGGAGCAGTACTTC CASSQDTGGREQYF
TRBJ2-5 many TRBD2 TRBV27 TGTGCCAGCAGTTTAACGGGAGGGCCCTCGGAGACCCAGTACTTC CASSLTGGPSETQYF
TRBJ2-1 many TRBD2 TRBV4-3 TGCGCCAGCAGCCAAGATCCGGCTAGCGGGGGGGGAGGTGAGCAGTTCTTC CASSQDPASGGGGEQFF
TRBJ1-3 . TRBD1 TRBV25-1 TGTGCCAGCAGTGCCTTCACGGGACAGGAAAACACCATATATTTT CASSAFTGQENTIYF
TRBJ2-1 many . TRBV10-3 TGTGCCATCAGTGAAACAGAAACATTATACAATGAGCAGTTCTTC CAISETETLYNEQFF
TRBJ2-7 many . TRBV7-2 TGTGCCAGCAGCCTAGGACGGAGCGAGCAGTACTTC CASSLGRSEQYF
TRBJ1-1 . TRBD1 TRBV7-2 TGTGCCAGCAGCCGACAGGGGGGGGACTTGGACACTGAAGCTTTCTTT CASSRQGGDLDTEAFF
TRBJ1-6 . . TRBV28 TGTGCCAGCAGAAGTACAGGGAGTTCACCCCTCCACTTT CASRSTGSSPLHF